The 8 T cell receptor beta chains given below trace back to one sample, sequenced in a study of blood T cell repertoires in COVID-19. Only in-frame clones appear in the TCRdb table, and some are missing; sequencing was by immunoSEQ multiplex PCR. Of around 230,000 clones in the sample, approximately 88% are singletons; the top ten hold about 2.5%. The sequenced material came from PBMCs or T cells enriched from blood (not recorded which). These receptors were collected from a woman in her thirties or forties with acute COVID-19.

The chain has TRBV7-9 and TRBJ1-5, with D unresolved. V lost 5 bases, J lost 3 bases, and 20 bases lay in between. There are 17 residues in the CDR3. CDR1 and CDR2 from the germline V gene are SEHNR and FQNEAQ (reference sequence). Here the CDR3 DNA reads TGTGCCAGCAGCCAAGTTGGCTCTCCGCTTTTCAATCAGCCCCAGCATTTT. Protein sequence: CASSQVGSPLFNQPQHF.

The genes are TRBV5-8 and TRBJ2-7; a weak D match, TRBD1 (6 bases). Germline CDR1 is SGHTS and CDR2 is YDEGEE. The CDR3 length is 15 residues. The germline V and J ends were trimmed by 1 base and 6 bases, with 17 bases remaining between them. CDR3 amino acids: CASSLYIGQSREQYF. CDR3 nucleotides: TGTGCCAGCAGCTTGTACATAGGACAGTCGCGCGAGCAGTACTTC. The full variable domain, rest sourced from reference TRBV5-8 and TRBJ2-7, is EAGVTQSPTHLIKTRGQQATLRCSPISGHTSVYWYQQALGLGLQFLLWYDEGEERNRGNFPPRFSGRQFPNYSSELNVNALELEDSALYLCASSLYIGQSREQYFGPGTRLTVT.

The gene calls are TRBV7-2 and TRBJ1-4; D is uncertain. Germline V gene lookup returns CDR1 SGHTA and CDR2 FQGNSA. This CDR3 has 14 amino acids. V lost 3 bases and J lost 5, with 10 bases in between. CDR3 in DNA: TGTGCCAGCAGCTTCGGGCAGCGGAATGAAAAACTGTTTTTT. Translated, it gives CASSFGQRNEKLFF. Supplemented by reference TRBV7-2 and TRBJ1-4, the full variable domain reads GAGVSQSPSNKVTEKGKDVELRCDPISGHTALYWYRQSLGQGLEFLIYFQGNSAPDKSGLPSDRFSAERTGGSVSTLTIQRTQQEDSAVYLCASSFGQRNEKLFFGSGTQLSVL.

The chain combines TRBV30 with TRBJ2-7; 8 bases match TRBD1. Germline assignment: CDR1 GTSNPN and CDR2 SVGIG (reference sequence). V lost 3 bases, J lost 0 bases, and 4 bases stayed unmatched. This CDR3 has 14 amino acids. This CDR3 reads CAWRPGQASYEQYF. CDR3 nucleotides: TGTGCCTGGAGACCGGGACAGGCCTCCTACGAGCAGTACTTC.

The chain joins TRBV5-1 to TRBJ2-7; D possibly corresponds to TRBD2 (7 bases). V lost 0 bases and J 3 bases, leaving 13 bases between the germline ends. Germline V lookup: CDR1 SGHRS, CDR2 YFSETQ. The length of the CDR3 is 15 residues. DNA for the CDR3: TGCGCCAGCAGCTTGGCCGGGGGCGGGGGCTACGAGCAGTACTTC. Its protein product is CASSLAGGGGYEQYF.

V is TRBV30 and J is TRBJ2-2, with 7 nucleotides matching TRBD2. Germline assignment: CDR1 GTSNPN and CDR2 SVGIG (reference sequence). CDR3 length: 13 residues. V lost 3 bases to trimming and J lost 5 bases; unmatched junction nucleotides: 3. The DNA of the CDR3 is TGTGCCTGGAGAGGCGGGGGAACCGGGGAGCTGTTTTTT. It translates to CAWRGGGTGELFF.

This chain connects TRBV5-5 to TRBJ1-2; 11 bases agree with TRBD1. The CDR3 extends over 15 amino acids. In germline, CDR1 is SGHKS, CDR2 YYEKEE (reference sequence). The V gene end was trimmed by 4 bases and the J gene end by 8 bases; junction bases not matched to a gene: 10. CDR3 DNA: TGTGCCAGCAGCCCGAGGACAGGGGGCGCGTTAGGCTACACCTTC. As protein: CASSPRTGGALGYTF.

This clone has more than one count but fewer than ten. This chain joins TRBV30 and TRBJ1-4; 11 positions match TRBD1. V gave up 8 bases and J gave up 8 bases; unmatched junction bases: 10. The germline CDR1 and CDR2 sequences are GTSNPN and SVGIG (reference sequence). There are 14 residues in the CDR3. The CDR3 sequence: CAGCQGDRGEKLFF. In DNA form, the CDR3 reads TGTGCCGGGTGCCAGGGGGACAGGGGGGAAAAACTGTTTTTT.